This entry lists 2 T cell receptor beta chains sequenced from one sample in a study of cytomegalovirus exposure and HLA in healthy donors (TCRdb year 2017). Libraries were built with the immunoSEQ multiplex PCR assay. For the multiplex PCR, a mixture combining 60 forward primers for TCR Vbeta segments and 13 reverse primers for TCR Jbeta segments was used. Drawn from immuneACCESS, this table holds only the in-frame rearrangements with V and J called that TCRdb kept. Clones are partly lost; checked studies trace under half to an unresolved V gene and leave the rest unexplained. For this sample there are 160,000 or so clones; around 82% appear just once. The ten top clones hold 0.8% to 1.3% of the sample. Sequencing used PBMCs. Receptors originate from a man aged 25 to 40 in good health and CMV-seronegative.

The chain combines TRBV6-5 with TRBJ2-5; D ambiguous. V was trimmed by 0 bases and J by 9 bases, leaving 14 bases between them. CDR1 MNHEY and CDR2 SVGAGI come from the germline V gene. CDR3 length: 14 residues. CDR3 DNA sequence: TGTGCCAGCAGTTACTCGAATGCCCCTCGGGCCCAGTACTTC. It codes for CASSYSNAPRAQYF.

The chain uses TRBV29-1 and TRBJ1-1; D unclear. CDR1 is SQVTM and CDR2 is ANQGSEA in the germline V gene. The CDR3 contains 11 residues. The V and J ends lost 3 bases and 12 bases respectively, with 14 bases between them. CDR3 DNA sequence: TGCAGCGTTGAGAGGGCCGACCATCCTTTCTTT. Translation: CSVERADHPFF.